This TCR beta chain was captured in a study of T cell responses to AZD1222 COVID-19 vaccine (dated by TCRdb to 2020 to 2022). Regarding the study in general: Because spike-specific TCR depth and breadth did not differ between the two schedules, AZD1222 recipients who got a second dose at roughly 4 weeks were pooled with those who got a second dose at roughly 12 weeks. A total of 230 to 250 trial participants underwent TCR sequencing, of whom roughly 210 had received two doses of AZD1222 and some 26 had received two doses of the MenACWY control vaccine. Trial participants were enrolled by age into subgroups of 18-55, 56-69 and 70-plus years, and around 140, 26 and 57 TCR-sequenced participants, respectively, were included in these subgroups. Here is what the overall study found, with its caveats: Spike-specific TCR breadth and depth rose significantly after two AZD1222 doses compared with day 0 and with MenACWY recipients. Because no day 14 peak-response samples were available, the repertoires could be characterized only after the peak T cell response. Reportedly, almost half of the unique spike-specific TCRs recognized epitopes lying outside the regions that are mutated in the B.1.351 and B.1.1.7 variants. Participants were mostly white British, with more females than males. The authors suggested clonal diversity may have been underestimated. The vaccine-associated CD4 TCRs covered the entire spike protein, and the dominant responses fell in regions 160-218 and 743-854. Only five to seven AZD1222 recipients were SARS-CoV-2 seropositive at baseline, limiting conclusions about previously exposed vaccinees. In the small 56-69-year group, the increase in depth fell short of significance, most likely because of low power.

The time point label corresponds to: baseline before first vaccination. Vaccinee samples came from UK trials COV001 and COV002, including a single-blind randomized controlled phase 2/3 trial of AZD1222 (ChAdOx1 nCoV-19) in healthy adults. For TCRbeta chain sequencing, PBMC samples were collected from trial participants at day 0 and at day 28 after the second dose. A note on this clone: Its target antigen remains unknown. No base quality values were provided; no much bigger clone lies one nucleotide off.

The CDR3 regions of human TCRbeta chains were analyzed by immunosequencing. As for how the authors treated the data: TCRs in the repertoires were compared against a reference library of SARS-CoV-2-specific TCRs that had been generated with the MIRA antigen-specificity platform. Breadth was defined as the fraction of unique TCRs that were SARS-CoV-2-associated, and depth was defined as the fraction of total T cells that were SARS-CoV-2-associated. Using the MIRA data, each spike-specific TCR was mapped to the spike region that the TCR reacts to and placed in a CD4 or CD8 class. Log10-transformed breadth and depth values were compared by one-way ANOVA with Sidak's multiple comparisons tests. TCRdb stores this immuneACCESS table with in-frame sequences only. Part of the clones is absent; in the studies checked, under half of the shortfall reflects unresolved V genes, and no reason is known for the rest. That table gives V, J and clone size, and the DNA gave D and trimming. The table for this sample lists around 110,000 clones; approximately 93% of them were counted only once. Jointly, the top ten make up approximately 3% of the sample.

The starting material was peripheral blood, obtained on day 0 of AZD1222 vaccination. This clonotype was sampled from an adult in good health.

The bases read TGCAGCGCAACACGACAGGGCTTCGAGCAGTACTTC. This gives the protein CSATRQGFEQYF. The rearranged segments are TRBV29-1 and TRBJ2-7, with 7 bases matching TRBD1. Clipping removes 7 bases from V and 6 bases from J, with 9 as the unmatched junction base count. The CDR3, cysteine through phenylalanine, is 12 amino acids long. Left in the record is the CDR3 DNA by itself, 36 bases read in frame from the first base. As encoded in the germline V gene, CDR1 is SQVTM while CDR2 is ANQGSEA.